Presented here are 31 T cell receptor beta chains from one specimen sequenced in a study of blood T cell repertoires in COVID-19. Using immunoSEQ multiplex PCR, the repertoire was profiled, and TCRdb retains in-frame clones only, with some absent. The data contain roughly 160,000 clones, roughly four fifths of them singletons. Sample: peripheral blood. These receptors originate from an elderly woman with COVID-19, enrolled during active disease.

In DNA form, the CDR3 reads TGTGCCAGCAGCTTAGGGCGGCGGGACTATGGCTACACCTTC. Translation: CASSLGRRDYGYTF. The chain joins TRBV7-2 to TRBJ1-2; D unclear. V gave up 1 base and J gave up 3 bases, with 9 bases separating them. This CDR3 has 14 amino acids. Per germline, CDR1 SGHTA and CDR2 FQGNSA.

The chain has TRBV3-1 (or the pseudogene TRBV3-2) and TRBJ2-2; 8 positions agree with TRBD1. Unmatched junction bases numbered 12, after V lost 1 base and J lost 5 bases. The CDR3 runs 18 residues. The germline gives CDR1 LGHDT, CDR2 YNNKEL (reference sequence). The CDR3 region is CASSQGGQGAPRTGELFF. CDR3 sequence (DNA): TGTGCCAGCAGCCAAGGGGGGCAGGGGGCGCCGAGGACCGGGGAGCTGTTTTTT.

Of note for this clone: The same CDR3 can be traced to other DNA sequences in this sample. The V call is TRBV7-2, the J call TRBJ2-3; no reliable D call. Germline CDR1 is SGHTA and CDR2 is FQGNSA. The V end was cut by 3 bases, the J end by 5 bases, with 3 bases between. The CDR3 totals 11 residues. CDR3 nucleotide sequence: TGTGCCAGCAGCTTTATAGATACGCAGTATTTT. Translation: CASSFIDTQYF.

On this clone itself: Mismatch with germline at one junction end may stem from a read error. The CDR3 bases are TGTGCCAGCACCTTAGCGGGGGGGCCTGTAGAGACCCAGTACTTC. As protein: CASTLAGGPVETQYF. V is TRBV7-2 and J is TRBJ2-5, with TRBD2 matching 11 bases. The CDR3 loop spans 15 amino acids. Germline-derived CDR1 and CDR2 are SGHTA and FQGNSA.

In this sample, this clone turned up a few times. The rearrangement uses TRBV27 and TRBJ1-2; a weak D match, TRBD1 (5 bases). The length of the CDR3 is 14 residues. V was pared by 5 bases and J by 4 bases, with 14 bases between. CDR1 and CDR2 from the germline V gene are MNHEY and SMNVEV (reference sequence). The CDR3 protein is CASSRQDTLYGYTF. The CDR3 nucleotides read TGTGCCAGCAGTCGTCAGGACACCCTCTATGGCTACACCTTC.

This chain joins TRBV24-1 and TRBJ1-2; D might be TRBD1 (5 bases). From germline, CDR1 is KGHDR and CDR2 SFDVKD. V was pared by 9 bases and J by 2 bases, with 9 bases between. The length of the CDR3 is 12 residues. The CDR3 reads CATGDRNYGYTF. As DNA, the CDR3 is TGTGCCACCGGAGACAGAAACTATGGCTACACCTTC.

V usage is TRBV3-1 (or the pseudogene TRBV3-2) and J usage is TRBJ2-1; no firm D call. CDR1 LGHDT and CDR2 YNNKEL come from the germline V gene (reference sequence). Trimming shortened V by 6 bases and J by 3 bases, and 6 bases separated the two germline ends. This CDR3 region has 12 residues. The CDR3 protein is CASRNSYNEQFF. As DNA, the CDR3 is TGTGCCAGCAGGAACAGCTACAATGAGCAGTTCTTC.

This clone has just one count. This chain links TRBV6-2 or TRBV6-3 with TRBJ2-1; 13 positions match TRBD2. Per germline, CDR1 MNHEY and CDR2 SVGEGT. The CDR3 is 18 residues long. The ends lost 6 bases at V and 10 bases at J; junction bases unmatched: 18. DNA for the CDR3: TGTGCCAGCAGCCGGCAGAATCCGGGACTAGCGGGAACAAGGGAGCAGTTCTTC. It translates to CASSRQNPGLAGTREQFF.

The rearrangement joins TRBV18 to TRBJ1-3, with D unclear. This CDR3 has 12 residues. V was pared by 1 base and J by 7 bases, with 5 bases between. Per the germline V gene, CDR1 is KGHSH and CDR2 is LQKENI. CDR3 in DNA: TGTGCCAGCTCACCACAACATAACACCATATATTTT. It specifies CASSPQHNTIYF.

This clone was seen a single time. Written as DNA, the CDR3 is TGTGCCAGCAGACGACAGGGAACTGGGGCCAACGTCCTGACTTTC. Translation gives CASRRQGTGANVLTF. The V call is TRBV6-5, the J call TRBJ2-6; 7 positions match TRBD1. This CDR3 comprises 15 residues. Germline V CDR1 and CDR2: MNHEY, SVGAGI. V trimming: 6 bases; J trimming: 2 bases; junction bases outside the gene matches: 4.

V usage is TRBV24-1 and J usage is TRBJ2-3; 11 bases agree with TRBD2. V gave up 5 bases and J gave up 7 bases; unmatched junction bases: 4. The CDR3 length is 14 residues. From germline, CDR1 is KGHDR and CDR2 SFDVKD. This CDR3 is CATSATSGMYTQYF. The CDR3 DNA reads as TGTGCCACCAGTGCGACTAGCGGGATGTATACGCAGTATTTT.

This clone appeared once. The chain joins TRBV27 to TRBJ2-5, with TRBD1 matching over 7 bases. J gave up 1 base and V 5 bases, and 10 bases lay outside the gene matches. This CDR3 comprises 16 residues. Per the germline V gene, CDR1 is MNHEY and CDR2 is SMNVEV (reference sequence). The CDR3 DNA follows: TGTGCCAGCAGTCAACAGGGGTTTAGTCCCCAAGAGACCCAGTACTTC. Encoded protein: CASSQQGFSPQETQYF.

The chain links TRBV14 to TRBJ2-1; D perhaps matches TRBD2 (6 bases). Trimming left V 4 bases short and J 15 bases short, with 19 bases between. The CDR3 consists of 13 residues. Germline CDR1 reads SGHDN; CDR2 reads FVKESK. The CDR3 coding sequence is TGTGCCAGCAGCCGTAGACTAGATGGCAGTCCGTTCTTC. It yields the protein CASSRRLDGSPFF.

The gene calls are TRBV7-9 and TRBJ2-1, with 12 bases matching TRBD2. The CDR3 totals 16 residues. V lost 1 base and J lost 8; bases outside the gene matches: 6. The germline V gene encodes CDR1 SEHNR and CDR2 FQNEAQ (reference sequence). CDR3 bases: TGTGCCAGCAGCTTAGGTCTAGCGGGGGGGCCTGATGAGCAGTTCTTC. It is translated as CASSLGLAGGPDEQFF.

The chain links TRBV3-1 (or the pseudogene TRBV3-2) to TRBJ1-2; D unclear. CDR3 size: 14 residues. Germline loops: CDR1 LGHDT, CDR2 YNNKEL (reference sequence). Trimming took 1 base from V and 7 from J, leaving 13 bases between them. Written as DNA, the CDR3 is TGTGCCAGCAGCCAAGTAGGAGGCGGTAGTGGCTACACCTTC. This translates into CASSQVGGGSGYTF.

The rearrangement joins TRBV28 to TRBJ2-3; 9 positions agree with TRBD2. The germline V gene has CDR1 MDHEN and CDR2 SYDVKM. Losses at the gene ends were 8 bases for V and 3 bases for J; bases not matched to a gene: 6. This CDR3 has 14 amino acids. The CDR3 is CASQGGRGTDTQYF. For the CDR3, the DNA is TGTGCCAGCCAGGGCGGGAGGGGGACAGATACGCAGTATTTT.

The gene calls are TRBV2 and TRBJ2-3; D may be TRBD1 (5 bases). The CDR3 loop spans 14 amino acids. The V end was cut by 5 bases, the J end by 2 bases, with 11 bases between. Germline V CDR1 and CDR2: SNHLY, FYNNEI. The CDR3 reads CASSRQIVTDTQYF. CDR3 DNA: TGTGCCAGCAGTCGACAGATAGTCACAGATACGCAGTATTTT. Full variable domain (outside the CDR3, taken from reference TRBV2 and TRBJ2-3): EPEVTQTPSHQVTQMGQEVILRCVPISNHLYFYWYRQILGQKVEFLVSFYNNEISEKSEIFDDQFSVERPDGSNFTLKIRSTKLEDSAMYFCASSRQIVTDTQYFGPGTRLTVL.

This clone was observed a handful of times. The chain couples TRBV27 to TRBJ2-7; 7 bases map to TRBD1. Germline assignment: CDR1 MNHEY and CDR2 SMNVEV (reference sequence). This CDR3 contains 14 residues. V dropped 6 bases and J dropped 3; count of bases not matched to a gene: 8. The CDR3 DNA reads as TGTGCCAGCAGAAAAACAGGGGCCATCTACGAGCAGTACTTC. Its translation: CASRKTGAIYEQYF.

The J gene is TRBJ2-7, the V gene TRBV5-1; D remains ambiguous. CDR3 length: 14 amino acids. V was trimmed by 4 bases and J by 2 bases, leaving 13 bases between them. CDR1 and CDR2 (germline): SGHRS, YFSETQ. The CDR3 DNA sequence: TGCGCCAGCAGCCGAGACACCAATACCTACGAGCAGTACTTC. This encodes CASSRDTNTYEQYF.

CDR3 nucleotides: TGTGCCAGCTGGAGGGAATTGGGCACTGAAGCTTTCTTT. It encodes CASWRELGTEAFF. The chain links TRBV2 to TRBJ1-1; D uncertain. V was trimmed by 8 bases and J by 4 bases, leaving 14 bases between them. CDR1 and CDR2 from the germline V gene are SNHLY and FYNNEI. The CDR3 loop spans 13 amino acids. Full variable domain (outside the CDR3, taken from reference TRBV2 and TRBJ1-1): EPEVTQTPSHQVTQMGQEVILRCVPISNHLYFYWYRQILGQKVEFLVSFYNNEISEKSEIFDDQFSVERPDGSNFTLKIRSTKLEDSAMYFCASWRELGTEAFFGQGTRLTVV.

The chain carries TRBV18 and TRBJ2-3; TRBD1 matches at 8 bases. CDR1 KGHSH and CDR2 LQKENI come from the germline V gene. The V and J ends lost 3 bases and 6 bases, in that order; junction bases with no gene match: 14. The CDR3 totals 17 residues. The CDR3 loop reads CASSPAAGGWTSDTQYF. CDR3 coding DNA: TGTGCCAGCTCACCGGCGGCAGGGGGCTGGACCTCGGATACGCAGTATTTT.

Only one count was recorded for this clone. The chain links TRBV7-9 to TRBJ2-7, with a weak D call TRBD2 (5 bases). The CDR3 spans 13 residues. CDR1 and CDR2 (germline): SEHNR, FQNEAQ (reference sequence). Trimming shortened V by 2 bases and J by 7 bases, and 12 bases separated the two germline ends. The CDR3 DNA follows: TGTGCCAGCAGCTTAACGGCGGGCTGGGAGCAGTACTTC. It encodes CASSLTAGWEQYF.

The chain recombines TRBV5-1 with TRBJ2-5; 7 bases are shared with TRBD1. The V segment lost 4 bases and the J segment 4 bases; nucleotides outside the gene matches: 7. The CDR3 has 14 amino acids. CDR1 SGHRS and CDR2 YFSETQ come from the germline V gene. This CDR3 reads CASSPMAGGETQYF. As DNA, the CDR3 is TGCGCCAGCAGCCCCATGGCAGGGGGAGAGACCCAGTACTTC.

CDR3 sequence: CASSQKRGYNEQFF. The CDR3 coding sequence is TGTGCCAGCAGCCAAAAGCGGGGCTACAATGAGCAGTTCTTC. The chain is built from TRBV5-4 and TRBJ2-1, with 7 nucleotides matching TRBD2. With 4 bases clipped from V and 3 bases from J, the junction kept 4 bases outside the gene matches. This CDR3 is 14 amino acids long. CDR1 is SGHNT, CDR2 YYREEE, per germline (reference sequence).

The CDR3 spells CASSRSPSQPQHF. The CDR3 DNA is TGTGCCAGCAGTCGGTCGCCCTCTCAGCCCCAGCATTTT. The V gene is TRBV5-6, the J gene TRBJ1-5; D not certain. This CDR3 spans 13 amino acids. The germline V gene encodes CDR1 SGHDT and CDR2 YYEEEE. V lost 5 bases, J lost 6 bases, and 12 bases lay in between.

The gene calls are TRBV9 and TRBJ2-7; the D gene is possibly TRBD1 (6 bases). Germline assignment: CDR1 SGDLS and CDR2 YYNGEE. Trimming took 0 bases from V and 6 from J, leaving 13 bases between them. The CDR3 runs 14 residues. The CDR3 DNA is TGTGCCAGCAGCGTAGGTCAGGGGCTCTCCGAGCAGTACTTC. It specifies CASSVGQGLSEQYF.

The V gene is TRBV7-9, the J gene TRBJ1-1, with no clear D. Trimming took off 0 bases at V and 5 bases at J, with 7 bases between the two ends. CDR3 size: 13 residues. CDR1 and CDR2 from the germline V gene are SEHNR and FQNEAQ (reference sequence). The CDR3 DNA reads TGTGCCAGCAGCTTAGCGCGGGCAACTGAAGCTTTCTTT. Amino acid sequence: CASSLARATEAFF.

This clone occurred once. CDR3 bases: TGCGCCAGCAGCCGACCGACAGGGACCGGGGAGCTGTTTTTT. This encodes CASSRPTGTGELFF. The V and J genes are TRBV4-3 and TRBJ2-2; TRBD1 matches at 7 bases. The junction had 4 bases not matched to a gene; V was cut back by 4 bases and J by 5 bases. The germline V gene has CDR1 LGHNA and CDR2 YSLEER. The CDR3 consists of 14 residues.

The genes are TRBV10-3 and TRBJ2-2; 10 bases align to TRBD2. With 3 bases clipped from V and 5 bases from J, the junction kept 0 bases outside the gene matches. The CDR3 spans 14 residues. CDR1 ENHRY and CDR2 SYGVKD come from the germline V gene. CDR3 in amino acids: CAISELAGTGELFF. The CDR3, as DNA: TGTGCCATCAGTGAACTAGCGGGGACCGGGGAGCTGTTTTTT.

DNA of the CDR3: TGTGCCAGCAGCTTAGGGGCAGGGGGCCGGGATACGCAGTATTTT. Encoded protein: CASSLGAGGRDTQYF. This rearrangement joins TRBV11-2 to TRBJ2-3; 8 bases fit TRBD1. The CDR3 spans 15 residues. Trimming took 1 base from V and 6 from J; bases not matched to a gene: 6. Germline V gene sequence: CDR1 SGHAT, CDR2 FQNNGV.

The sample holds a few counts of this clone. CDR3 amino acids: CASSAGFGNQPQHF. The CDR3 bases are TGTGCCAGCAGCGCCGGGTTTGGCAATCAGCCCCAGCATTTT. This rearrangement joins TRBV9 to TRBJ1-5; no definite D call. The CDR3 has 14 residues. V gave up 3 bases and J gave up 2 bases, with 9 bases separating them. Germline values: CDR1 SGDLS, CDR2 YYNGEE.